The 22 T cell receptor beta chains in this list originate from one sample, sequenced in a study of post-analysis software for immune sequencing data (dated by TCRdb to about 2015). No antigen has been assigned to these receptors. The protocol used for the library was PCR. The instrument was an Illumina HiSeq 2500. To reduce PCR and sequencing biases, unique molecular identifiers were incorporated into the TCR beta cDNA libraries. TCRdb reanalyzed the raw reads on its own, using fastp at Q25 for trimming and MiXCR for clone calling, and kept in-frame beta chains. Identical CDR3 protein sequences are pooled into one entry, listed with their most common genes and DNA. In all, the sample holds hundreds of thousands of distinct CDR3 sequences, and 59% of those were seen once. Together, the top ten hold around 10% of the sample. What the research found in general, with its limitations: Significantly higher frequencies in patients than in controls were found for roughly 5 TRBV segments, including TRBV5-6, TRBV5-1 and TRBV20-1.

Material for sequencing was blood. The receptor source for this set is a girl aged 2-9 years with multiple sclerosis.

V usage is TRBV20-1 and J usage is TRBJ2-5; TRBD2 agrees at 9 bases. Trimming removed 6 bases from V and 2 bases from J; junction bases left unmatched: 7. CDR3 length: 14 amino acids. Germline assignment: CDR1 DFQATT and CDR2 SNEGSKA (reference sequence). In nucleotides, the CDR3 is TGCAGTGCGGCGATGGCGGGAGGGCAAGAGACCCAGTACTTC. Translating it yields CSAAMAGGQETQYF.

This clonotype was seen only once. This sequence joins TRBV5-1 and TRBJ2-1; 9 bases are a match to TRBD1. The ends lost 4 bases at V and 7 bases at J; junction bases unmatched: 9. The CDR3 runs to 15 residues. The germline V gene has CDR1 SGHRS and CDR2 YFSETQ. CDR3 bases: TGCGCCAGCAGCATGACGGGACAGGGAAGGAATGAGCAGTTCTTC. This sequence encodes CASSMTGQGRNEQFF.

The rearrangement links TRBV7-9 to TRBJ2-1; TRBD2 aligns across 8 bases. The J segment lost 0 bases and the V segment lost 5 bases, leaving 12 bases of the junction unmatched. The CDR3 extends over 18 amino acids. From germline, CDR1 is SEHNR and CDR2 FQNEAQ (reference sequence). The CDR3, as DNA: TGTGCCAGCAGCCCACGAGCGGGGGCCGTCAGCTCCTACAATGAGCAGTTCTTC. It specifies CASSPRAGAVSSYNEQFF.

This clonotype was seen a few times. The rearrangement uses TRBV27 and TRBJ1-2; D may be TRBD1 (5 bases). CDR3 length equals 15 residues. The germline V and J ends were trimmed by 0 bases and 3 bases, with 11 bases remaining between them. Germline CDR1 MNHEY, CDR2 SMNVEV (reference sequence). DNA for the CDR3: TGTGCCAGCAGTTTATCGATGACAGACCACTATGGCTACACCTTC. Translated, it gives CASSLSMTDHYGYTF.

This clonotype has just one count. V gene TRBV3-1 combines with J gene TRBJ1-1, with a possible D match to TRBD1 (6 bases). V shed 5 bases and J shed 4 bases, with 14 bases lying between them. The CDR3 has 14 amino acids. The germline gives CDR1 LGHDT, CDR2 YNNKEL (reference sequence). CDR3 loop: CASSSLPGATEAFF. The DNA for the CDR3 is TGTGCCAGCAGCTCACTCCCGGGGGCCACTGAAGCTTTCTTT.

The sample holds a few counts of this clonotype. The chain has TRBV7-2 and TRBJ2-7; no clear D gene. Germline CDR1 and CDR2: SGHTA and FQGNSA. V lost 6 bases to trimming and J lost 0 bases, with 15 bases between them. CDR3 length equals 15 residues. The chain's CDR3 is CASSPEWGSSYEQYF. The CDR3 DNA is TGTGCCAGCAGTCCAGAGTGGGGAAGCTCCTACGAGCAGTACTTC.

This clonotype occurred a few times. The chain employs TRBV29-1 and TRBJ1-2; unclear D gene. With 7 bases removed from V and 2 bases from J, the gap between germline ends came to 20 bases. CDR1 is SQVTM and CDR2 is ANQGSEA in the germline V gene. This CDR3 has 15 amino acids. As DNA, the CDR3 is TGCAGCGCCTGGGATTCACGGGAGGGCAACTATGGCTACACCTTC. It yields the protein CSAWDSREGNYGYTF.

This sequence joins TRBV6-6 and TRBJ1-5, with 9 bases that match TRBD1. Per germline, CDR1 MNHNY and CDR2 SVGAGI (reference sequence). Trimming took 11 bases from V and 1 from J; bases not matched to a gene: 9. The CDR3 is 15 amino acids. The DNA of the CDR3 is TGTGCCGCCGGGGGACAGGGCAAGAGCAATCAGCCCCAGCATTTT. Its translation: CAAGGQGKSNQPQHF.

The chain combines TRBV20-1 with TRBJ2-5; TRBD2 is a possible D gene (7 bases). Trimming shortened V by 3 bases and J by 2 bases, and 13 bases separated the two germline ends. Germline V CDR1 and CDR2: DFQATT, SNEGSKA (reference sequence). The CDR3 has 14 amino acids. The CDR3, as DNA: TGCAGTGCTAGGGGGGGGGACACACAAGAGACCCAGTACTTC. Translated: CSARGGDTQETQYF.

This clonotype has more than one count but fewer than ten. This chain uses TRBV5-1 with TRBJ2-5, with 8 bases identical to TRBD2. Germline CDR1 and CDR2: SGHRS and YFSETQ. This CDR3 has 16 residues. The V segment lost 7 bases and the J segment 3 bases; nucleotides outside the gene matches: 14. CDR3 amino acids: CASGRVAGYDKETQYF. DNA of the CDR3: TGCGCCAGCGGTCGGGTAGCGGGATATGATAAAGAGACCCAGTACTTC.

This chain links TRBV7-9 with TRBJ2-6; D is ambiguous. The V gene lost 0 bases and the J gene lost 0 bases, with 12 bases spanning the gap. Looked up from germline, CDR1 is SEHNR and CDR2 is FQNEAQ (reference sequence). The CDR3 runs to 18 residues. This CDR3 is CASSLANGSGSGANVLTF. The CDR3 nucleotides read TGTGCCAGCAGCTTAGCTAACGGCTCCGGCTCTGGGGCCAACGTCCTGACTTTC.

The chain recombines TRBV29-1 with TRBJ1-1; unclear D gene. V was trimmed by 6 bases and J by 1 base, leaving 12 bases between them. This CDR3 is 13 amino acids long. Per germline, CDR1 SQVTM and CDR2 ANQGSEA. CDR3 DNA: TGCAGCGTATCGGACGGCTCGAACACTGAAGCTTTCTTT. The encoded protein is CSVSDGSNTEAFF.

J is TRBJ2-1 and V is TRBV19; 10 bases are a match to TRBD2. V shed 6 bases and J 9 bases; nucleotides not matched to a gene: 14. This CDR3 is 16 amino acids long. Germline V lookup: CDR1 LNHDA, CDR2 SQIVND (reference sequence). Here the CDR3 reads CASSRPRLAGAGEQFF. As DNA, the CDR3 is TGTGCCAGTAGCAGACCTAGGCTAGCGGGAGCAGGTGAGCAGTTCTTC.

CDR3 residues: CSAPPGLANTDTQYF. In DNA, the CDR3 is TGCAGTGCCCCACCTGGACTAGCTAACACAGATACGCAGTATTTT. V gene TRBV20-1 combines with J gene TRBJ2-3, with TRBD2 identical over 8 bases. Germline CDR1 and CDR2: DFQATT and SNEGSKA (reference sequence). This CDR3 has 15 residues. The trim removed 6 bases at V and 2 bases at J, leaving 10 bases unmatched.

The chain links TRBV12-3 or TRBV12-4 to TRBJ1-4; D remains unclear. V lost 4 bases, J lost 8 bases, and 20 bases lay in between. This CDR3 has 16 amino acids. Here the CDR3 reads CASSSDGPPIGEKLFF. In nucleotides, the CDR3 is TGTGCCAGCAGTTCCGATGGACCGCCTATAGGGGAAAAACTGTTTTTT.

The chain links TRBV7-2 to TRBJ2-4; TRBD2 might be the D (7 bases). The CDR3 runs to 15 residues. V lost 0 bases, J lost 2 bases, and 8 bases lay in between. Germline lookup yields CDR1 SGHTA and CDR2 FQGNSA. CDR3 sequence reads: CASSLAGGPKNIQYF. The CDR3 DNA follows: TGTGCCAGCAGCTTAGCGGGGGGGCCCAAAAACATTCAGTACTTC.

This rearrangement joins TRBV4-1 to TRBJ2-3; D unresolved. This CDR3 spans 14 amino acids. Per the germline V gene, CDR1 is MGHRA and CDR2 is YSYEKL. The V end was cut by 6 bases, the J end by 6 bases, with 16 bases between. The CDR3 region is CASRTALNGDTQYF. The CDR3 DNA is TGCGCCAGCAGGACTGCTTTGAACGGGGATACGCAGTATTTT.

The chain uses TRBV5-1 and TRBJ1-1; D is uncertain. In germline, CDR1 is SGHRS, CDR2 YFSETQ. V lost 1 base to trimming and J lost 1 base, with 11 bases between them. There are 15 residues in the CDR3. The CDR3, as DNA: TGCGCCAGCAGCTTGTCATTTGCCCAGAACACTGAAGCTTTCTTT. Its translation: CASSLSFAQNTEAFF.

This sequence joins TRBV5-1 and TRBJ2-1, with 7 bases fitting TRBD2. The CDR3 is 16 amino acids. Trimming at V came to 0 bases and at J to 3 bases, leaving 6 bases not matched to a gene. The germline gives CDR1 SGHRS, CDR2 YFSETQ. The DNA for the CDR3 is TGCGCCAGCAGCTTGGTTCCTAGCGGAGTCTACAATGAGCAGTTCTTC. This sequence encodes CASSLVPSGVYNEQFF.

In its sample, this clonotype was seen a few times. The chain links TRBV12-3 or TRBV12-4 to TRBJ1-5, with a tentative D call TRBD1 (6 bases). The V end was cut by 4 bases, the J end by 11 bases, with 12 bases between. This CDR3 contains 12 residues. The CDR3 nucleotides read TGTGCCAGCAGTTCACGGACAGCCGCCCAGCATTTT. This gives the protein CASSSRTAAQHF.

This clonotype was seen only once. For the CDR3, the DNA is TGTGCCACCAGCAGAGGCGGGGGTTTGGATTCACCCCTCCACTTT. As protein: CATSRGGGLDSPLHF. V usage is TRBV15 and J usage is TRBJ1-6; weak D call: TRBD1 (5 bases). The V gene lost 1 base and the J gene lost 8 bases, with 12 bases spanning the gap. The CDR3 length is 15 residues. In germline, CDR1 is LNHNV, CDR2 YYDKDF (reference sequence). Supplemented by reference TRBV15 and TRBJ1-6, the full variable domain reads DAMVIQNPRYQVTQFGKPVTLSCSQTLNHNVMYWYQQKSSQAPKLLFHYYDKDFNNEADTPDNFQSRRPNTSFCFLDIRSPGLGDTAMYLCATSRGGGLDSPLHFGNGTRLTVT.

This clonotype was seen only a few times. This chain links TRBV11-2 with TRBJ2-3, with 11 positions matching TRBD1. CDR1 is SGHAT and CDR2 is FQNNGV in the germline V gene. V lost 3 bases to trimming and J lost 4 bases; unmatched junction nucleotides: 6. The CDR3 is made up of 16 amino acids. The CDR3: CASSFKGTGGADTQYF. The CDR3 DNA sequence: TGTGCCAGCAGCTTCAAAGGGACAGGGGGGGCAGATACGCAGTATTTT.